The clone carrying this TCR beta chain has ten or more counts. Its antigen remains unknown. From RNA transcripts, TCR beta CDR3 regions were amplified. Researchers ran a first-round RT-PCR on the TCR CDR3 using the HTBI primer set. TCRdb itself ran the multiplex PCR reads through MiXCR, one entry per CDR3 protein. The sample consists of around 350,000 distinct CDR3 sequences, under 20% of them appearing once. The sample comes from a study of T cells in Graves' hyperthyroidism and ophthalmopathy. Study results and caveats: Peripheral blood also featured most of the thyroid clonotypes expanded above 0.001.

Trimming took 1 base from V and 8 from J, leaving 8 bases between them. Germline CDR1 MGHRA, CDR2 YSYEKL. This CDR3 is 12 amino acids long. The TCR was taken from a woman under 30 with Graves' hyperthyroidism. The sequenced material came from blood. The chain carries TRBV4-1 and TRBJ1-1; D may be TRBD1 (5 bases). This CDR3 reads CASSQVGGEAFF. The CDR3 DNA reads as TGCGCCAGCAGCCAAGTTGGGGGAGAAGCTTTCTTT.